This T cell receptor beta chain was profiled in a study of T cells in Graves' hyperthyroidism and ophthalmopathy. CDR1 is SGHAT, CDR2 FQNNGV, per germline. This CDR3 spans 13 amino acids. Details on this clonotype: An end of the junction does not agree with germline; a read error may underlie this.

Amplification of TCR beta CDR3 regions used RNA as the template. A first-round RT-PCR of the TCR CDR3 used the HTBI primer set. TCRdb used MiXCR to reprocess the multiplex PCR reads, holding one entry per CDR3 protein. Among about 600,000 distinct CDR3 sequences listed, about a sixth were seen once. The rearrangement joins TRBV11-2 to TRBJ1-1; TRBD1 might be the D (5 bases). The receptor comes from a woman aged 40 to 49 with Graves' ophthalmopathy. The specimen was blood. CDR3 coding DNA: TGTGCCAGCGGCTTAGTAAGGGGAACTGGAGCTTTCTTT. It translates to CASGLVRGTGAFF.